The clone carrying this T cell receptor beta chain was detected only a few times. The sample originates from a study of OX40 agonist ivuxolimab in advanced cancers. Whole-study context: The study reported partial responses in three patients: one hepatocellular carcinoma, two cutaneous melanoma.

Data came from immunoSEQ multiplex PCR; TCRdb stores just in-frame clones and leaves some out. The top ten clones hold approximately 10% of a sample with tens of thousands of clones, roughly 80% of them seen once. Germline V gives CDR1 MNHEY, CDR2 SVGAGI. This CDR3 has 14 residues. Germline trimming cut 6 bases from V and 7 bases from J; bases unmatched to any gene: 9. The sequencing used CD4+ or CD8+ T cells sorted from blood, collected in a trial of the OX40 agonist ivuxolimab. The rearrangement links TRBV6-5 to TRBJ2-7, with 10 bases fitting TRBD1. The TCR sequence derives from an adult with an advanced solid tumor such as melanoma, head and neck, liver or kidney cancer. In DNA form, the CDR3 reads TGTGCCAGCAGGCAACCGGGACAGGGGTGGGAGCAGTACTTC. Translated, it gives CASRQPGQGWEQYF.